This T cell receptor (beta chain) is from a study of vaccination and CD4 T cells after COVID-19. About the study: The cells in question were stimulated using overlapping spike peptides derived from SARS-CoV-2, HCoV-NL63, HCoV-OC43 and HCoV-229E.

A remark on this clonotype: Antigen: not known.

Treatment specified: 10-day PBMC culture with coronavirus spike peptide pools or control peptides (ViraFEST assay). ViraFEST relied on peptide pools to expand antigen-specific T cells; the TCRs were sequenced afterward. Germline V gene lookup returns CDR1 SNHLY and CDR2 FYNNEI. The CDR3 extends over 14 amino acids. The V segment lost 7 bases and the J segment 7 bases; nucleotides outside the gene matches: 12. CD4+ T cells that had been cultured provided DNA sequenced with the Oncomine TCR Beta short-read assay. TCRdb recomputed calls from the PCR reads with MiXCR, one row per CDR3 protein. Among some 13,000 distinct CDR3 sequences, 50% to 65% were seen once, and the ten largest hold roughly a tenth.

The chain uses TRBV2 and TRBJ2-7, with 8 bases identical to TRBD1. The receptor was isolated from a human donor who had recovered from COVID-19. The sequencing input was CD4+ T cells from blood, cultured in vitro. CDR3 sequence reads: CASNDPQGAGEQYF. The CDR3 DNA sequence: TGTGCCAGCAACGACCCCCAGGGGGCGGGGGAGCAGTACTTC.